This TCR beta chain stems from a study of CD8+ T cells in alopecia areata. Treatment in this sample: oral pan-JAK inhibitor, 5-10 mg twice daily. The CDR3 is made up of 20 amino acids. Germline V CDR1 and CDR2: MNHEY, SMNVEV (reference sequence). V was trimmed by 4 bases and J by 0 bases, leaving 22 bases between them. Reverse transcription of extracted RNA yielded cDNA, which provided the sequencing template. Only in-frame clones appear in the TCRdb table, and some are missing; sequencing was by immunoSEQ multiplex PCR. The sample yields some 200,000 clones, roughly three fifths seen once. This sequence joins TRBV27 and TRBJ2-6; the D gene is possibly TRBD1 (6 bases). This receptor was identified in a human donor with alopecia areata. The sequenced sample was CD4+ T cells sorted from blood, obtained at week 4, from a patient treated with tofacitinib. CDR3 loop: CASSSRTRPIRGSGANVLTF. The DNA for the CDR3 is TGTGCCAGCAGTTCACGGACCCGTCCAATCAGGGGCTCTGGGGCCAACGTCCTGACTTTC. Variable domain in full (rest from reference TRBV27 and TRBJ2-6): EAQVTQNPRYLITVTGKKLTVTCSQNMNHEYMSWYRQDPGLGLRQIYYSMNVEVTDKGDVPEGYKVSRKEKRNFPLILESPSPNQTSLYFCASSSRTRPIRGSGANVLTFGAGSRLTVL.